This TCR beta chain derives from a study of cytomegalovirus exposure and HLA in healthy donors. Amplification used 60 Vbeta primers and 13 Jbeta primers. The data were produced by immunoSEQ multiplex PCR, yet TCRdb's version contains in-frame clones alone and is incomplete. Here the sample spans more than 100,000 clones, 75% to 85% being singletons. Germline CDR1 and CDR2: DFQATT and SNEGSKA (reference sequence). Trimming shortened V by 7 bases and J by 4 bases, and 10 bases separated the two germline ends. This CDR3 spans 11 amino acids. The sequencing sample was made of PBMCs. The TCR was taken from a woman in her 50s in good health and CMV-seropositive. The chain combines TRBV20-1 with TRBJ1-1, with unresolved D. CDR3 residues: CSVAAPTEAFF. The CDR3 DNA is TGCAGTGTGGCGGCCCCCACTGAAGCTTTCTTT.